Below, 21 T cell receptor beta chains from the same sample are listed, as sequenced in a study of blood T cell repertoires in COVID-19 (dated by TCRdb to 2019 to 2021). Preparation of the library involved the immunoSEQ multiplex PCR assay. TCRdb retrieved this table from immuneACCESS and kept in-frame rearrangements only. Not all clones are present; in checked studies, unresolved V genes account for under half, and no reason is known for the remainder. This sample has 390,000 or so clones in its table, and 85% to 90% of those were observed once. About 1% of the sample rests with the top ten. The specimen sequenced was PBMCs or T cells enriched from blood (not recorded which). The receptor source for this set is a man in his late teens or twenties who had recovered from COVID-19.

Details on this clone: The sample holds other DNA sequences that translate to the same CDR3. The chain employs TRBV12-3 or TRBV12-4 and TRBJ2-3; TRBD2 is a possible D gene (6 bases). The CDR3 extends over 12 amino acids. The V gene lost 8 bases and the J gene lost 1 base, with 7 bases spanning the gap. This chain's CDR3 is CASSSGTDTQYF. The CDR3 DNA reads TGTGCCAGCTCTAGCGGCACAGATACGCAGTATTTT.

The chain joins TRBV7-2 to TRBJ2-1, with TRBD1 matching 9 bases. Losses at the gene ends were 5 bases for V and 9 bases for J; bases not matched to a gene: 14. Germline values: CDR1 SGHTA, CDR2 FQGNSA. The CDR3 contains 16 residues. CDR3 residues: CASSRNAGTGTGEQFF. The CDR3, as DNA: TGTGCCAGCAGCCGCAACGCCGGGACAGGGACAGGTGAGCAGTTCTTC.

This chain links TRBV18 with TRBJ2-1; TRBD2 agrees at 16 bases. V was pared by 2 bases and J by 8 bases, with 3 bases of the junction left unmatched. Germline V gene data show CDR1 as KGHSH and CDR2 as LQKENI. CDR3 size: 16 residues. The CDR3 sequence: CASSPSGTSGGDEQFF. Written as DNA, the CDR3 is TGTGCCAGCTCACCATCGGGGACTAGCGGGGGGGATGAGCAGTTCTTC.

V usage is TRBV25-1 and J usage is TRBJ2-7; TRBD1 agrees at 8 bases. CDR1 and CDR2 (germline): MGHDK, SYGVNS. The J segment lost 7 bases and the V segment lost 2 bases, leaving 4 bases of the junction unmatched. The CDR3 runs to 13 residues. The CDR3 DNA reads TGTGCCAGCAGTGAACGCCGGACAGGGGAGCAGTACTTC. Its protein product is CASSERRTGEQYF.

The V and J genes are TRBV9 and TRBJ2-1; 8 nucleotides match TRBD2. The CDR3 covers 17 residues. Germline V gives CDR1 SGDLS, CDR2 YYNGEE. V shed 3 bases and J 6 bases; nucleotides not matched to a gene: 14. CDR3 DNA sequence: TGTGCCAGCAGCGCCCCCCTTGGAGCGGGAGAGGCCAATGAGCAGTTCTTC. Its protein is CASSAPLGAGEANEQFF.

This sequence joins TRBV10-3 and TRBJ1-3; no clear D. V was cut by 10 bases and J by 0 bases, with 10 bases left in between. The CDR3 sequence is 13 residues long. The germline gives CDR1 ENHRY, CDR2 SYGVKD. The CDR3 is CATAPISGNTIYF. The CDR3 coding sequence is TGTGCCACCGCCCCTATCTCTGGAAACACCATATATTTT.

The chain is built from TRBV7-6 and TRBJ2-1, with TRBD2 identical over 8 bases. J gave up 7 bases and V 0 bases, and 11 bases lay outside the gene matches. Germline-derived CDR1 and CDR2 are SGHVS and FNYEAQ. This CDR3 comprises 17 residues. Here the CDR3 DNA reads TGTGCCAGCAGCTTAGCCGCGGGTAGGACTAGCTTGAATGAGCAGTTCTTC. This gives the protein CASSLAAGRTSLNEQFF. Looking up the rest from reference TRBV7-6 and TRBJ2-1 gives the full variable domain: GAGVSQSPRYKVTKRGQDVALRCDPISGHVSLYWYRQALGQGPEFLTYFNYEAQQDKSGLPNDRFSAERPEGSISTLTIQRTEQRDSAMYRCASSLAAGRTSLNEQFFGPGTRLTVL.

The V gene is TRBV7-9, the J gene TRBJ1-6; D is unresolved. This CDR3 region has 15 residues. V lost 3 bases, J lost 0 bases, and 6 bases lay in between. CDR1 is SEHNR, CDR2 FQNEAQ, per germline (reference sequence). CDR3 DNA sequence: TGTGCCAGCAGCTTGCTCAGCTCCTATAATTCACCCCTCCACTTT. Translating gives CASSLLSSYNSPLHF.

This clone appeared once. V is TRBV10-3 and J is TRBJ2-7, with TRBD1 identical over 9 bases. Trimming cost V 6 bases and J 0 bases; bases outside gene matches: 0. The CDR3 spans 13 residues. Per germline, CDR1 ENHRY and CDR2 SYGVKD. CDR3 in amino acids: CAIRQGASYEQYF. CDR3 in DNA: TGTGCCATCAGACAGGGGGCCTCCTACGAGCAGTACTTC.

The V gene is TRBV6-5, the J gene TRBJ2-7; the D is unclear. The CDR3 runs to 14 residues. Trimming removed 3 bases from V and 1 base from J, with 10 bases in between. Germline values: CDR1 MNHEY, CDR2 SVGAGI. For the CDR3, the DNA is TGTGCCAGCAGTTATGTCCTGACATCCTACGAGCAGTACTTC. Translating it yields CASSYVLTSYEQYF.

This chain joins TRBV10-3 and TRBJ2-1, with 10 bases matching TRBD2. Germline loops: CDR1 ENHRY, CDR2 SYGVKD. The CDR3 runs to 14 residues. J was trimmed by 5 bases and V by 8 bases; bases with no gene match: 6. CDR3 nucleotides: TGTGCCATCGCAAGACTAGCGGGTGACAATGAGCAGTTCTTC. Translated: CAIARLAGDNEQFF.

The chain employs TRBV11-3 and TRBJ2-1; D is perhaps TRBD1 (5 bases). Trimming shortened V by 0 bases and J by 2 bases, and 8 bases separated the two germline ends. The CDR3 length is 15 residues. The germline V gene encodes CDR1 SGHNT and CDR2 YENEEA. The CDR3 DNA reads TGTGCCAGCAGCTTAGATCAGGGCCCCTACAATGAGCAGTTCTTC. As protein: CASSLDQGPYNEQFF.

This chain uses TRBV5-5 with TRBJ2-7; TRBD1 might be the D (5 bases). Trimming took 4 bases from V and 2 from J, leaving 10 bases between them. The CDR3 runs to 13 residues. Germline-derived CDR1 and CDR2 are SGHKS and YYEKEE (reference sequence). CDR3 in amino acids: CASSDPGPYEQYF. The CDR3 coding sequence is TGTGCCAGCAGCGACCCAGGGCCCTACGAGCAGTACTTC.

The rearrangement joins TRBV19 to TRBJ2-3; 10 bases line up with TRBD2. CDR1 LNHDA and CDR2 SQIVND come from the germline V gene (reference sequence). V lost 7 bases and J lost 2; bases outside the gene matches: 6. CDR3 length: 15 residues. The chain's CDR3 is CASKWTSGLTDTQYF. Written as DNA, the CDR3 is TGTGCCAGTAAGTGGACTAGCGGACTCACAGATACGCAGTATTTT.

V and J are TRBV7-8 and TRBJ1-5, with D possibly TRBD1 on 5 matching bases. The CDR3 sequence is 14 residues long. Germline V gives CDR1 SGHVS, CDR2 FQNEAQ. Deletions cut 4 bases from V and 3 bases from J, with 10 bases between. CDR3 amino acids: CASSSQGHNQPQHF. Written as DNA, the CDR3 is TGTGCCAGCAGCTCCCAGGGTCACAATCAGCCCCAGCATTTT.

DNA for the CDR3: TGTGCCACCAGCAGAGGGGATAGCGGGAGAATCCATGAGCAGTTCTTC. This sequence encodes CATSRGDSGRIHEQFF. The rearrangement links TRBV15 to TRBJ2-1, with 9 positions matching TRBD2. CDR3 length equals 16 residues. With V trimmed by 1 base and J by 8 bases, 9 bases remained unmatched. Germline CDR1 is LNHNV and CDR2 is YYDKDF (reference sequence).

The rearrangement joins TRBV9 to TRBJ1-6; 7 bases match TRBD1. V trimming: 3 bases; J trimming: 6 bases; junction bases outside the gene matches: 6. The germline CDR1 and CDR2 sequences are SGDLS and YYNGEE. The CDR3 is 15 residues long. CDR3 protein: CASSGQGGGNSPLHF. In DNA form, the CDR3 reads TGTGCCAGCAGCGGACAGGGAGGCGGTAATTCACCCCTCCACTTT.

The chain combines TRBV9 with TRBJ1-5, with a tentative D call TRBD1 (6 bases). This CDR3 has 15 amino acids. The V gene's germline CDR1 is SGDLS and CDR2 YYNGEE. V was clipped by 4 bases and J by 1 base, with 12 bases between them. CDR3 protein: CASSSTDRSNQPQHF. DNA of the CDR3: TGTGCCAGCAGCTCAACGGACAGAAGCAATCAGCCCCAGCATTTT.

V and J are TRBV5-6 and TRBJ1-4, with 8 nucleotides matching TRBD1. This CDR3 region has 17 residues. CDR1 is SGHDT, CDR2 YYEEEE, per germline. The V gene end was trimmed by 3 bases and the J gene end by 6 bases; junction bases not matched to a gene: 13. The CDR3 DNA is TGTGCCAGCAGCTCCCCTTCTGACAGGGGTGGTCATGAAAAACTGTTTTTT. Residues: CASSSPSDRGGHEKLFF. The full variable domain, rest sourced from reference TRBV5-6 and TRBJ1-4, is DAGVTQSPTHLIKTRGQQVTLRCSPKSGHDTVSWYQQALGQGPQFIFQYYEEEERQRGNFPDRFSGHQFPNYSSELNVNALLLGDSALYLCASSSPSDRGGHEKLFFGSGTQLSVL.

This chain uses TRBV7-3 with TRBJ2-3; 7 bases are a match to TRBD1. The germline gives CDR1 SGHTA, CDR2 FQGTGA. Unmatched junction bases numbered 5, after V lost 4 bases and J lost 4 bases. This CDR3 has 14 residues. The CDR3 sequence: CASSSRQGSDTQYF. The CDR3 bases are TGTGCCAGCAGCTCCCGACAGGGATCAGATACGCAGTATTTT.

The CDR3 loop reads CASSVEVGTVGYNEQFF. The CDR3, as DNA: TGTGCCAGCAGCGTAGAAGTGGGGACAGTTGGGTACAATGAGCAGTTCTTC. The V gene is TRBV9, the J gene TRBJ2-1; 7 bases are shared with TRBD1. This CDR3 comprises 17 residues. Trimming at V came to 0 bases and at J to 4 bases, leaving 10 bases not matched to a gene. CDR1 is SGDLS and CDR2 is YYNGEE in the germline V gene. The whole variable domain, filled in from reference TRBV9 and TRBJ2-1, reads DSGVTQTPKHLITATGQRVTLRCSPRSGDLSVYWYQQSLDQGLQFLIQYYNGEERAKGNILERFSAQQFPDLHSELNLSSLELGDSALYFCASSVEVGTVGYNEQFFGPGTRLTVL.